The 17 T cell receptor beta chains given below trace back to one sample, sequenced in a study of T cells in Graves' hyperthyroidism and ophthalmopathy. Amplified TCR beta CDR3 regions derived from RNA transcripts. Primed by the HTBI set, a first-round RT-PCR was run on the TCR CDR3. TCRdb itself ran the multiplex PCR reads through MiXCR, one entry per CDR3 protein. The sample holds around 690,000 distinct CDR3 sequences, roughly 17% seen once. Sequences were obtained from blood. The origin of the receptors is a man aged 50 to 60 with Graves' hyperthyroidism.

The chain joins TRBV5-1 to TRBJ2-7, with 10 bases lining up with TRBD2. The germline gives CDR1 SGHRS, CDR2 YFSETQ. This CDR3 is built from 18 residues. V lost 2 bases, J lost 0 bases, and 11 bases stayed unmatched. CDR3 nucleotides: TGCGCCAGCAGCTTCGGGACTAGCGTCTACCAACTCTCCTACGAGCAGTACTTC. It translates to CASSFGTSVYQLSYEQYF.

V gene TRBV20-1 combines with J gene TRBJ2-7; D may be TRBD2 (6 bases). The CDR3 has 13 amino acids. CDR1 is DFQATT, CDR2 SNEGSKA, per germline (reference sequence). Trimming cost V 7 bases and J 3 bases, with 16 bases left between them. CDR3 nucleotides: TGCAGTGGCGGGACGGACCTACACTACGAGCAGTACTTC. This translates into CSGGTDLHYEQYF.

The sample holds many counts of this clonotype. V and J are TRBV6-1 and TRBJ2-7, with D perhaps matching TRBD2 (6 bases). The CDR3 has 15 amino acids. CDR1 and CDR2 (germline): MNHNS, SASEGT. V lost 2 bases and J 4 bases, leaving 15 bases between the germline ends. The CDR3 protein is CASSESGGTSYEQYF. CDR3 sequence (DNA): TGTGCCAGCAGTGAAAGTGGCGGGACCTCATACGAGCAGTACTTC.

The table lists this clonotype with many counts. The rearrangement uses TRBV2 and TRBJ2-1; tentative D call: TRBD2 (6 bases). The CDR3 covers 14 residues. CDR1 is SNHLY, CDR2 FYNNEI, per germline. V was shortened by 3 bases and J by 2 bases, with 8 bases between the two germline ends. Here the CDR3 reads CASSEGLPYNEQFF. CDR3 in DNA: TGTGCCAGCAGTGAGGGACTTCCCTACAATGAGCAGTTCTTC.

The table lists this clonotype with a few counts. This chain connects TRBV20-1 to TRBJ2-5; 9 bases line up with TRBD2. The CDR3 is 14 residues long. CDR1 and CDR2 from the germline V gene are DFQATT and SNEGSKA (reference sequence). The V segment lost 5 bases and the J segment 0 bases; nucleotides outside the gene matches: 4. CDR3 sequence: CSAPTSGHQETQYF. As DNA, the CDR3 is TGCAGTGCTCCGACTAGCGGACACCAAGAGACCCAGTACTTC.

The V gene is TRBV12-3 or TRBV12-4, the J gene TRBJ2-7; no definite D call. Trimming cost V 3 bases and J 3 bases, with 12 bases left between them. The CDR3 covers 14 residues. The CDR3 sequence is CASSLWRHFYEQYF. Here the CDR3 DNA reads TGTGCCAGCAGTTTGTGGAGACACTTCTACGAGCAGTACTTC.

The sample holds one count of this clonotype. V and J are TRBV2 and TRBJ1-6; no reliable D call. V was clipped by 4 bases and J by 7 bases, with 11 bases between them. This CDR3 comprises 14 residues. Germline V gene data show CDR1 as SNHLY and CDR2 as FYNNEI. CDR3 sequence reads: CASSVLQQNSPLHF. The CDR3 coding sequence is TGTGCCAGCAGTGTTCTACAGCAGAATTCACCCCTCCACTTT.

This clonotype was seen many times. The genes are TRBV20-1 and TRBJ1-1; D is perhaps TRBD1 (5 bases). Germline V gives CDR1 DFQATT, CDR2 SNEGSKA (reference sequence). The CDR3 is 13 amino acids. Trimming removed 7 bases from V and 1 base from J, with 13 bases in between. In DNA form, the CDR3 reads TGCAGTGTCAAAGGGGCCGCGAACACTGAAGCTTTCTTT. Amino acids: CSVKGAANTEAFF.

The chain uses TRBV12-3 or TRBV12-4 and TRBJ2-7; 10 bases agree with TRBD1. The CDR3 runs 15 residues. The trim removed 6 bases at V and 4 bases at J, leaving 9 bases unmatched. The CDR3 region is CASSALTGGKYEQYF. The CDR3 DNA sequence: TGTGCCAGCAGCGCATTGACAGGGGGCAAATACGAGCAGTACTTC.

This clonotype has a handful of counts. CDR3 sequence reads: CASSDYGYANTGELFF. CDR3 sequence (DNA): TGCGCCAGCAGTGATTATGGGTACGCGAACACCGGGGAGCTGTTTTTT. The chain couples TRBV10-2 to TRBJ2-2; unclear D gene. This CDR3 contains 16 residues. V lost 3 bases and J 0 bases, leaving 11 bases between the germline ends. Germline V CDR1 and CDR2: WSHSY, SAAADI.

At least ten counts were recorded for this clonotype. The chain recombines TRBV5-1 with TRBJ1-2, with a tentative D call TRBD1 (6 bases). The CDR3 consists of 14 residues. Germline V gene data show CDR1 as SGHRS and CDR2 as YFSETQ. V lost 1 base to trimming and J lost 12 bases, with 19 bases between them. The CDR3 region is CASSLSSTDSIDTF. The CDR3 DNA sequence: TGCGCCAGCAGCTTGAGTTCCACGGACAGCATAGACACCTTC.

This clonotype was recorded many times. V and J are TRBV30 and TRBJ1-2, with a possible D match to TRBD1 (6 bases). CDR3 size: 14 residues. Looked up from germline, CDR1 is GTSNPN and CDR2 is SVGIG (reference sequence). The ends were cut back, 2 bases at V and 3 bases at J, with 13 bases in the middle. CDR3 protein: CAWSQGGGHYGYTF. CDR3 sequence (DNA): TGTGCCTGGAGTCAAGGCGGGGGGCACTATGGCTACACCTTC.

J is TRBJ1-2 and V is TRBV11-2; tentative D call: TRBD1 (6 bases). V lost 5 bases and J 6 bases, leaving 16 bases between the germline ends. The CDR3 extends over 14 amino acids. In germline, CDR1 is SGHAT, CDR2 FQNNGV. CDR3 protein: CASSHRGAMDGYTF. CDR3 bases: TGTGCCAGCAGCCATCGGGGGGCTATGGATGGCTACACCTTC.

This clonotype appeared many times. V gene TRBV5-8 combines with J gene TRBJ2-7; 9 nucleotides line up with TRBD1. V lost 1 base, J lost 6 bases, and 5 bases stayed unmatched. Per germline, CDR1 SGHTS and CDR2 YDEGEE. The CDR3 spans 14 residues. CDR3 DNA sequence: TGTGCCAGCAGCTTGTTTACAGGGGGCCGCGAGCAGTACTTC. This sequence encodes CASSLFTGGREQYF.

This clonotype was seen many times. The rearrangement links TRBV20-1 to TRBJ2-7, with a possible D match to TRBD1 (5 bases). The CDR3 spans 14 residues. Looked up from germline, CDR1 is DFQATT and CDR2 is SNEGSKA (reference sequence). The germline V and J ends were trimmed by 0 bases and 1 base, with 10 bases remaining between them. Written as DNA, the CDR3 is TGCAGTGCTAGAGAGGTGACAGAATCCTACGAGCAGTACTTC. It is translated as CSAREVTESYEQYF.

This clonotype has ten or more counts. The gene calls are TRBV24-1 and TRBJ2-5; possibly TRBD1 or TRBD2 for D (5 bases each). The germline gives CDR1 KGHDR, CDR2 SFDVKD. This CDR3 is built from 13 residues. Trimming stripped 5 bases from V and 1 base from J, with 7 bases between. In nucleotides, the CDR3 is TGTGCCACCAGTGTGGGGGTCCAAGAGACCCAGTACTTC. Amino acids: CATSVGVQETQYF.

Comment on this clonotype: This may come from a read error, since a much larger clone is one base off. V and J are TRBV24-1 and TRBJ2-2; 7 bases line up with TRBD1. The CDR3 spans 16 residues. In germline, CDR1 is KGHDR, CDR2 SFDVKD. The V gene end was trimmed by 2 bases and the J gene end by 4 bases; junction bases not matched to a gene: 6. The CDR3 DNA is TGTGCCACCAGTGATTCCGGGACAGCGATCACCGGGGAGCTGTTTTTT. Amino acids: CATSDSGTAITGELFF.